The 22 T cell receptor beta chains below all came from one sample that was sequenced in a study of Ad26.COV2.S vaccination and SARS-CoV-2 variants. Indicated treatment: some 19 received Ad26.COV2.S at low or high dose, single or two shots; about 5 received placebo; per-sample allocation not given. Samples analyzed were those drawn on day 63 after the first vaccine or placebo injection. Produced via immunoSEQ multiplex PCR; TCRdb's table is partial and in-frame only. The sample lists 400,000 to 450,000 clones, about 92% occurring once. Material: peripheral blood, obtained in a trial of Ad26.COV2.S vaccine versus placebo. The receptors shown here come from a person aged 18-60 years who received the Ad26.COV2.S COVID-19 vaccine or a placebo.

The rearrangement joins TRBV4-2 to TRBJ2-7; D is uncertain. Germline V gives CDR1 LGHNA, CDR2 YNFKEQ. The CDR3 runs to 15 residues. The germline V and J ends were trimmed by 0 bases and 2 bases, with 11 bases remaining between them. CDR3 loop: CASSQDPIYTYEQYF. CDR3 DNA sequence: TGTGCCAGCAGCCAAGATCCGATCTACACCTACGAGCAGTACTTC.

This rearrangement joins TRBV7-8 to TRBJ1-5; no reliable D call. The germline V gene encodes CDR1 SGHVS and CDR2 FQNEAQ. Trimming removed 1 base from V and 6 bases from J, with 4 bases in between. This CDR3 has 12 amino acids. The CDR3 spells CASSLESQPQHF. The CDR3 bases are TGTGCCAGCAGCTTAGAGAGTCAGCCCCAGCATTTT.

V is TRBV5-4 and J is TRBJ1-4; 9 bases are shared with TRBD1. The CDR3 totals 14 residues. V was pared by 4 bases and J by 5 bases, with 3 bases of the junction left unmatched. The germline gives CDR1 SGHNT, CDR2 YYREEE (reference sequence). The CDR3 is CASSPGTGNEKLFF. CDR3 DNA: TGTGCCAGCAGCCCTGGGACAGGGAATGAAAAACTGTTTTTT. Looking up the rest from reference TRBV5-4 and TRBJ1-4 gives the full variable domain: ETGVTQSPTHLIKTRGQQVTLRCSSQSGHNTVSWYQQALGQGPQFIFQYYREEENGRGNFPPRFSGLQFPNYSSELNVNALELDDSALYLCASSPGTGNEKLFFGSGTQLSVL.

V is TRBV28 and J is TRBJ2-7; D is unresolved. The CDR3 sequence is 17 residues long. V was cut by 7 bases and J by 0 bases, with 22 bases left in between. Germline CDR1 is MDHEN and CDR2 is SYDVKM. CDR3 amino acids: CASTNHDPQRTSYEQYF. Written as DNA, the CDR3 is TGTGCCAGCACAAATCACGACCCTCAAAGAACCTCCTACGAGCAGTACTTC.

The V and J genes are TRBV27 and TRBJ2-7; 15 nucleotides agree with TRBD2. The CDR3 runs to 16 residues. In germline, CDR1 is MNHEY, CDR2 SMNVEV (reference sequence). J gave up 2 bases and V 9 bases, and 8 bases lay outside the gene matches. CDR3 coding DNA: TGTGCCAGTAAGGGACTAGCGGGAGGACCTACCTACGAGCAGTACTTC. Protein sequence: CASKGLAGGPTYEQYF.

The chain employs TRBV27 and TRBJ2-7; 13 bases agree with TRBD2. The germline V gene encodes CDR1 MNHEY and CDR2 SMNVEV (reference sequence). V lost 4 bases, J lost 1 base, and 10 bases stayed unmatched. The CDR3 contains 18 residues. The CDR3 region is CASSSLSRTSGSSYEQYF. CDR3 bases: TGTGCCAGCAGTTCCCTCTCTCGGACTAGCGGGAGTTCCTACGAGCAGTACTTC.

The chain carries TRBV19 and TRBJ1-2, with 10 nucleotides matching TRBD1. Germline V gene sequence: CDR1 LNHDA, CDR2 SQIVND (reference sequence). The CDR3 extends over 17 amino acids. V lost 4 bases, J lost 2 bases, and 10 bases stayed unmatched. In nucleotides, the CDR3 is TGTGCCAGTAGTACCCGTCCCGGGACAGGGGCGAACTATGGCTACACCTTC. This gives the protein CASSTRPGTGANYGYTF.

The chain uses TRBV2 and TRBJ2-7, with 7 nucleotides matching TRBD2. The CDR3 has 15 amino acids. The V segment lost 4 bases and the J segment 0 bases; nucleotides outside the gene matches: 6. Germline V gives CDR1 SNHLY, CDR2 FYNNEI. The CDR3 sequence: CASSGGTTSSYEQYF. The CDR3 coding sequence is TGTGCCAGCAGTGGCGGGACTACAAGCTCCTACGAGCAGTACTTC.

This sequence joins TRBV3-1 (or the pseudogene TRBV3-2) and TRBJ2-7; 7 nucleotides align to TRBD2. J was trimmed by 3 bases and V by 4 bases; bases with no gene match: 9. This CDR3 is built from 15 residues. Germline V gene data show CDR1 as LGHDT and CDR2 as YNNKEL (reference sequence). The CDR3 sequence is CASSRGRLAYYEQYF. Written as DNA, the CDR3 is TGTGCCAGCAGCCGGGGGAGACTAGCCTACTACGAGCAGTACTTC.

This clone came up a few times. The rearrangement uses TRBV7-2 and TRBJ1-5; perhaps TRBD1 as D (6 bases). Germline CDR1 is SGHTA and CDR2 is FQGNSA. The CDR3 is 12 amino acids. V was clipped by 5 bases and J by 9 bases, with 11 bases between them. The CDR3 bases are TGTGCCAGCAGCCACCCGGGGGCGCCCCAGCATTTT. Its protein product is CASSHPGAPQHF.

The V and J genes are TRBV3-1 (or the pseudogene TRBV3-2) and TRBJ2-1; D gene unclear. The CDR3 is made up of 14 amino acids. Germline V gene lookup returns CDR1 LGHDT and CDR2 YNNKEL (reference sequence). Trimming took 0 bases from V and 5 from J, leaving 8 bases between them. Here the CDR3 reads CASSQDFRNNEQFF. CDR3 bases: TGTGCCAGCAGCCAAGATTTTCGAAACAATGAGCAGTTCTTC.

The J gene is TRBJ1-5, the V gene TRBV18, with D possibly TRBD1 on 6 matching bases. V gave up 5 bases and J gave up 2 bases, with 10 bases separating them. This CDR3 has 14 residues. CDR1 is KGHSH, CDR2 LQKENI, per germline. The CDR3: CASSGGSGNQPQHF. The CDR3 DNA reads TGTGCCAGCTCAGGGGGCTCGGGCAATCAGCCCCAGCATTTT.

The chain uses TRBV30 and TRBJ2-3; no clear D gene. This CDR3 contains 13 residues. Germline V gene data show CDR1 as GTSNPN and CDR2 as SVGIG (reference sequence). V lost 3 bases and J lost 0, with 7 bases in between. CDR3 sequence: CAWRTVSTDTQYF. The DNA of the CDR3 is TGTGCCTGGAGGACGGTGAGCACAGATACGCAGTATTTT.

The rearrangement uses TRBV7-9 and TRBJ2-7, with D unclear. Germline CDR1 SEHNR, CDR2 FQNEAQ (reference sequence). Trimming cost V 0 bases and J 5 bases, with 8 bases left between them. The CDR3 consists of 13 residues. CDR3 DNA: TGTGCCAGCAGCTTAGCGCCGACGGACGAGCAGTACTTC. This sequence encodes CASSLAPTDEQYF.

The rearrangement links TRBV30 to TRBJ2-5; 9 nucleotides line up with TRBD2. After removal of 5 bases from V and 5 bases from J, the junction contained 6 bases not matched to a gene. Germline assignment: CDR1 GTSNPN and CDR2 SVGIG (reference sequence). The CDR3 extends over 13 amino acids. Written as DNA, the CDR3 is TGTGCCTGGCGCGGGAGGGCCTGGGAGACCCAGTACTTC. Translated: CAWRGRAWETQYF.

This rearrangement joins TRBV19 to TRBJ2-7, with 11 bases that match TRBD1. The CDR3 extends over 14 amino acids. Germline-derived CDR1 and CDR2 are LNHDA and SQIVND (reference sequence). With V trimmed by 7 bases and J by 6 bases, 8 bases remained unmatched. The CDR3 sequence is CASTGRTGGREQYF. The CDR3 DNA follows: TGTGCCAGTACGGGACGGACAGGGGGCCGCGAGCAGTACTTC.

The CDR3 is CATSAEANTGELFF. Here the CDR3 DNA reads TGTGCCACCTCGGCGGAGGCGAACACCGGGGAGCTGTTTTTT. The chain carries TRBV7-3 and TRBJ2-2, with D tentatively TRBD2 (5 bases). Trimming removed 10 bases from V and 0 bases from J, with 12 bases in between. CDR3 length: 14 residues. The germline CDR1 and CDR2 sequences are SGHTA and FQGTGA.

The chain carries TRBV6-5 and TRBJ2-7, with D possibly being TRBD1 (6 bases). Germline CDR1 MNHEY, CDR2 SVGAGI. The germline V and J ends were trimmed by 8 bases and 3 bases, with 14 bases remaining between them. This CDR3 is built from 13 residues. The CDR3 reads CASVSGDYYEQYF. The CDR3 DNA sequence: TGTGCCAGCGTTTCAGGGGATTACTACGAGCAGTACTTC.

The chain carries TRBV7-3 and TRBJ2-3; possible D gene TRBD2, 6 bases. Trimming stripped 2 bases from V and 4 bases from J, with 10 bases between. The CDR3 has 14 residues. CDR1 and CDR2 from the germline V gene are SGHTA and FQGTGA. CDR3 sequence: CASSLLGTSDTQYF. The CDR3 DNA reads TGTGCCAGCAGCTTATTAGGGACTTCAGATACGCAGTATTTT.

J is TRBJ2-1 and V is TRBV7-6, with 10 bases that match TRBD2. Trimming at V came to 1 base and at J to 4 bases, leaving 4 bases not matched to a gene. CDR3 size: 16 residues. Germline assignment: CDR1 SGHVS and CDR2 FNYEAQ. The CDR3 spells CASSLELAGMYNEQFF. The CDR3 nucleotides are TGTGCCAGCAGCTTAGAACTAGCGGGAATGTACAATGAGCAGTTCTTC.

The chain uses TRBV7-9 and TRBJ1-5, with 11 bases aligning to TRBD1. The CDR3 length is 16 residues. Germline assignment: CDR1 SEHNR and CDR2 FQNEAQ (reference sequence). The trim removed 1 base at V and 9 bases at J, leaving 8 bases unmatched. DNA for the CDR3: TGTGCCAGCAGCTTAGGGACAGGGGGCGGGACCGGGCCCCAGCATTTT. It yields the protein CASSLGTGGGTGPQHF.

The V and J genes are TRBV27 and TRBJ1-4; D is ambiguous. The germline gives CDR1 MNHEY, CDR2 SMNVEV (reference sequence). The CDR3 length is 14 residues. Trimming cost V 2 bases and J 4 bases, with 8 bases left between them. CDR3 in DNA: TGTGCCAGCAGTTTAACTAGTAGTAATGAAAAACTGTTTTTT. It translates to CASSLTSSNEKLFF.